Sequencing of this T cell receptor (beta chain) was carried out in a study of blood T cells in healthy people across ages. Study in general: Per two T cells, template switching captured roughly one barcoded beta molecule. Overall study results and limits: Diversity was higher, and naive CD4+ cells more numerous, in long-lived donors than in aged donors. Roughly linearly, TCR beta diversity per million T cells fell as age increased.

For this clonotype: Its antigen is still unknown.

For the second PCR, which ran for 7 to 11 cycles, a sample-barcoded 5' primer and a J-beta primer mix were used. MiXCR, run by TCRdb on the 5' RACE reads, gives a single entry per CDR3 protein. The repertoire holds 1,800,000 or so distinct CDR3 sequences, with 39% as singletons. This clonotype was obtained from a human donor in good health. The sequenced sample was blood.

In nucleotides, the CDR3 is TGTGCCAGCAGCCGAAACCCATGGGCCTCAAACACTGAAGCTTTCTTT. This sequence encodes CASSRNPWASNTEAFF. The V call is TRBV9, the J call TRBJ1-1; D is uncertain. V gave up 4 bases and J gave up 2 bases, with 18 bases separating them. The CDR3 is 16 residues long. Germline CDR1 reads SGDLS; CDR2 reads YYNGEE.